This paragraph reports one T cell receptor beta chain. This specimen belongs to a study of blood T cell repertoires in COVID-19. Turning to the study itself: The United States, Italy and Spain provided the acute and convalescent COVID-19 samples.

Original handling: Researchers report that nucleated cell counts were estimated from reference gene primer amplification. Data came from immunoSEQ multiplex PCR; TCRdb stores just in-frame clones and leaves some out. The V and J calls and clone size come from that table; D and trimming were worked out from the DNA. Of hundreds of thousands of clones in the sample, roughly 81% were seen once. Trimming removed 0 bases at V and 7 bases at J, with 10 bases between. The CDR3 is made up of 15 amino acids. The V gene's germline CDR1 is LGHDT and CDR2 YNNKEL (reference sequence). Enrolled during active infection, Seattle patients were then followed longitudinally.

Sequences were obtained from peripheral blood. The TCR sequence derives from a woman of 80 years or more with COVID-19, enrolled during active disease. V and J are TRBV3-1 (or the pseudogene TRBV3-2) and TRBJ1-6; D may be TRBD1 (5 bases). This CDR3 reads CASSQESQGNSPLHF. The DNA for the CDR3 is TGTGCCAGCAGCCAAGAAAGCCAGGGAAATTCACCCCTCCACTTT.